This T cell receptor (beta chain) stems from a study of technical replicates of blood from a handful of donors (TCRdb year 2017). Library construction relied on the immunoSEQ multiplex PCR assay. Held by TCRdb, this immuneACCESS table contains in-frame sequences only and omits some clones. Under half of the omission traces to an unresolved V gene where checked; the cause of the rest is unknown. Present in this sample are more than 65,000 clones, over 70% of which were seen just once. 4% to 5% of the sample belongs to the ten largest clones. V drops 4 bases and J drops 11 bases, leaving 11 bases in between. The cysteine opens and the phenylalanine closes a CDR3 of 12 amino acids. Only CDR3 DNA is held: 36 bases, read in frame from base 1. CDR1 and CDR2 (SSHAT, FNYEAQ) derive from the germline V gene (reference sequence). As to this clone: Its recognized antigen is unknown. Nothing much larger sits one base from this clone, and base qualities are not available.

The sequenced sample consisted of PBMCs. The receptor chain draws on TRBV7-7 and TRBJ2-2, with a tentative D gene TRBD2 over 5 matching bases. This TCR was recovered from a human donor in good health. Some clones in this sample may be carry-over from other donors' samples. The sequence in DNA is TGTGCCAGCAGCTCCCCCGGGAAAGAGCTGTTTTTT. The resulting protein is CASSSPGKELFF.